These T cell receptor beta chains were read from a single sample in a study of cytomegalovirus exposure and HLA in healthy donors. Clones were read by immunoSEQ multiplex PCR, and TCRdb kept only the in-frame ones, dropping some. The profile shows approximately 150,000 clones, 80% of them singletons. The sequenced sample was PBMCs. The receptors shown here come from a man younger than 35 in good health and CMV-seropositive. The CDR3 runs from the conserved cysteine through the conserved F or W. Fields, in order: CDR3 DNA, CDR3 protein, V gene, D gene, J gene, clone size. A D gene is named only where the DNA matches it firmly. Clone size is shown for a subset of rows, as once, few, many or a class of expanded clone.

DNA: TGTGCCAGTAGTACACAGACTAGCGGTATCTACGAGCAGTACTTC
CDR3: CASSTQTSGIYEQYF
V: TRBV19
D: TRBD2
J: TRBJ2-7
size: -

DNA: TGTGCCAGCAGAACGCGGGAGATCGACAATGAGCAGTTCTTC
CDR3: CASRTREIDNEQFF
V: TRBV11-2
D: TRBD2
J: TRBJ2-1
size: -

DNA: TGTGCCAGCAGCCTCTGGCGGGAGGTAACCTACGAGCAGTACTTC
CDR3: CASSLWREVTYEQYF
V: TRBV11-2
D: TRBD2
J: TRBJ2-7
size: -

DNA: TGTGCCAGTAGTCGACAGGGGAGCTCCGGGGCCAACGTCCTGACTTTC
CDR3: CASSRQGSSGANVLTF
V: TRBV19
D: TRBD1
J: TRBJ2-6
size: few

DNA: TGTGCCAGCAGCGTATATGACACATTCAATCAGCCCCAGCATTTT
CDR3: CASSVYDTFNQPQHF
V: TRBV9
D: -
J: TRBJ1-5
size: few

DNA: TGTGCCAGCAGCCAGCGGGCCAGACAATGGCCCTACAATGAGCAGTTCTTC
CDR3: CASSQRARQWPYNEQFF
V: TRBV9
D: -
J: TRBJ2-1
size: -

DNA: TGCAGTGCTGAGGGCACCGGGGAGCTGTTTTTT
CDR3: CSAEGTGELFF
V: TRBV20-1
D: -
J: TRBJ2-2
size: -

DNA: TGTGCCAGCAGTGTGATTACAGGGACCACTGAAGCTTTCTTT
CDR3: CASSVITGTTEAFF
V: TRBV6-5
D: -
J: TRBJ1-1
size: -

DNA: TGTGCCAGCAGCCTTGGAGTAGCGGGAGGCCTAGACACCGGGGAGCTGTTTTTT
CDR3: CASSLGVAGGLDTGELFF
V: TRBV5-6
D: TRBD2
J: TRBJ2-2
size: -

DNA: TGCGCCAGCGGCTCTTGGACAGGGAATACCGGGGAGCTGTTTTTT
CDR3: CASGSWTGNTGELFF
V: TRBV5-1
D: TRBD1
J: TRBJ2-2
size: -

DNA: TGTGCCAGCAGCGAGCCCCTACTAGCAGACCATAGCACAGATACGCAGTATTTT
CDR3: CASSEPLLADHSTDTQYF
V: TRBV9
D: -
J: TRBJ2-3
size: -

DNA: TGTGCCAGCAGCTTCGGTCGGGGGGCGGTGGGCTACACCTTC
CDR3: CASSFGRGAVGYTF
V: TRBV11-2
D: -
J: TRBJ1-2
size: -

DNA: TGTGCCAGCAGCGAACAGGGTATGGGCTATGGCTACACCTTC
CDR3: CASSEQGMGYGYTF
V: TRBV11-2
D: -
J: TRBJ1-2
size: -

DNA: TGTGCCAGCAGGGGTGCCGCAGGGGGAACTGAGGCTTTCTTT
CDR3: CASRGAAGGTEAFF
V: TRBV2
D: TRBD1
J: TRBJ1-1
size: -

DNA: TGCGCCAGCAGCCAAGGAGGAAATACTGAAGCTTTCTTT
CDR3: CASSQGGNTEAFF
V: TRBV4-3
D: -
J: TRBJ1-1
size: -

DNA: TGTGCCAGCAGTTGGGGACAGGGACCCGGGGAGCTGTTTTTT
CDR3: CASSWGQGPGELFF
V: TRBV6-1
D: TRBD1
J: TRBJ2-2
size: few

DNA: TGTGCCAGCAGCCCCCGAGCAGGCTACAACACTGAAGCTTTCTTT
CDR3: CASSPRAGYNTEAFF
V: TRBV5-6
D: -
J: TRBJ1-1
size: -

DNA: TGTGCCAGCAGCCCGACTAGTGGGGCTACCTTCACAGATACGCAGTATTTT
CDR3: CASSPTSGATFTDTQYF
V: TRBV11-2
D: -
J: TRBJ2-3
size: -

DNA: TGCGCCAGCAGCCAAGATAAGGGACTTCAAGAGACCCAGTACTTC
CDR3: CASSQDKGLQETQYF
V: TRBV4-3
D: -
J: TRBJ2-5
size: -

DNA: TGTGCCAGCAGCGCCGGACGGACAACTGGAAACACCATATATTTT
CDR3: CASSAGRTTGNTIYF
V: TRBV11-2
D: -
J: TRBJ1-3
size: -

DNA: TGCGCCAGCCCGTTGGACAGGGAATTCCACGAGCAGTACTTC
CDR3: CASPLDREFHEQYF
V: TRBV23-1
D: TRBD1
J: TRBJ2-7
size: -

DNA: TGTGCCAGCTCACCACCGGCCGATAGGAGCTATGGCTACACCTTC
CDR3: CASSPPADRSYGYTF
V: TRBV18
D: -
J: TRBJ1-2
size: -

DNA: TGTGCCAGCAGCTTAGAGGGGGCCTCCGAGCAGTACTTC
CDR3: CASSLEGASEQYF
V: TRBV7-3
D: TRBD1
J: TRBJ2-7
size: -

DNA: TGTGCCAGCAGCCACAGTCCCGGGGCCAACGTCCTGACTTTC
CDR3: CASSHSPGANVLTF
V: TRBV14
D: -
J: TRBJ2-6
size: -

DNA: TGCGCCAGCACCAATGCAGCTAGCGGGAATCTCGGGGAGCTGTTTTTT
CDR3: CASTNAASGNLGELFF
V: TRBV5-1
D: TRBD2
J: TRBJ2-2
size: -

DNA: TGTGCCAGCAGCTTGACGGGGAGCTCCTACAATGAGCAGTTCTTC
CDR3: CASSLTGSSYNEQFF
V: TRBV7-9
D: -
J: TRBJ2-1
size: -

DNA: TGTGCCAGCAGCCAAGCCGGGTACGCAGGGGGCGAAGGGGCCAAAAACATTCAGTACTTC
CDR3: CASSQAGYAGGEGAKNIQYF
V: TRBV13
D: TRBD1
J: TRBJ2-4
size: -

DNA: TGTGCCAGCAGTGAAGGGGGAGTCACAGATACGCAGTATTTT
CDR3: CASSEGGVTDTQYF
V: TRBV6-1
D: -
J: TRBJ2-3
size: few

DNA: TGTGCCAGCATGACGGCCGGGGGGCGATCCCTCATGAACACTGAAGCTTTCTTT
CDR3: CASMTAGGRSLMNTEAFF
V: TRBV5-8
D: -
J: TRBJ1-1
size: -

DNA: TGTGCCAGTTGGGGCCGCCAGGGCCGGAATCAGCCCCAGCATTTT
CDR3: CASWGRQGRNQPQHF
V: TRBV19
D: -
J: TRBJ1-5
size: -

DNA: TGTGCCAGCAGTTTGCGGCAGAACTATGGCTACACCTTC
CDR3: CASSLRQNYGYTF
V: TRBV27
D: -
J: TRBJ1-2
size: -

DNA: TGTGCCAGCACACACGTATACAGGGACACTGAAGCTTTCTTT
CDR3: CASTHVYRDTEAFF
V: TRBV11-2
D: -
J: TRBJ1-1
size: -

DNA: TGTGCCAGCAGACCGGGGGGCGGGGGGACGGAGCAGTTCTTC
CDR3: CASRPGGGGTEQFF
V: TRBV27
D: TRBD2
J: TRBJ2-1
size: -

DNA: TGTGCCAGCAGTTACTGGGGCTCCGGGGAGCTGTTTTTT
CDR3: CASSYWGSGELFF
V: TRBV6-5
D: -
J: TRBJ2-2
size: -

DNA: TGCGCCAGCAATCCCGGGACTAGTGTAGGTGATGAGCAGTTCTTC
CDR3: CASNPGTSVGDEQFF
V: TRBV5-1
D: TRBD2
J: TRBJ2-1
size: -

DNA: TGCGCCAGCAGCCCGGGACAGGGGATCTCCTACGAGCAGTACTTC
CDR3: CASSPGQGISYEQYF
V: TRBV5-1
D: TRBD1
J: TRBJ2-7
size: -

DNA: TGTGCCAGCAGCCGAGCCTTCAGGGGTTTGGGTGGCTACACCTTC
CDR3: CASSRAFRGLGGYTF
V: TRBV13
D: -
J: TRBJ1-2
size: few

DNA: TGTGCCAGCTCACCTATCGGACAGGGACGAATGAACACTGAAGCTTTCTTT
CDR3: CASSPIGQGRMNTEAFF
V: TRBV18
D: TRBD1
J: TRBJ1-1
size: -

DNA: TGTGCCAGCAGATATCCCACCAGTGGGGGGGCCTATGAGCAGTTCTTC
CDR3: CASRYPTSGGAYEQFF
V: TRBV6-6
D: -
J: TRBJ2-1
size: -

DNA: TGTGCCAGCTCACCACCGACAGGGAACTATGGCTACACCTTC
CDR3: CASSPPTGNYGYTF
V: TRBV18
D: TRBD1
J: TRBJ1-2
size: -

DNA: TGTGCCACCAGCAGAGATTCGGACGGGAGTGGCTACACCTTC
CDR3: CATSRDSDGSGYTF
V: TRBV15
D: -
J: TRBJ1-2
size: -

DNA: TGTGCCATCAGTGACCAGGTAGCGGGAGGGCAACAAGAGACCCAGTACTTC
CDR3: CAISDQVAGGQQETQYF
V: TRBV10-3
D: TRBD2
J: TRBJ2-5
size: -

DNA: TGTGCCAGCAGGTCGGGACTAGGCCAAACCAATGAGCAGTTCTTC
CDR3: CASRSGLGQTNEQFF
V: TRBV2
D: TRBD2
J: TRBJ2-1
size: -

DNA: TGTGCCAGCAGCTCTCGGTTACAGGCTGAAGCTTTCTTT
CDR3: CASSSRLQAEAFF
V: TRBV5-6
D: -
J: TRBJ1-1
size: -

DNA: TGTGCCAGCAGTTCTACCGTGGGACAGGGCGGTTCACCCCTCCACTTT
CDR3: CASSSTVGQGGSPLHF
V: TRBV6-6
D: TRBD1
J: TRBJ1-6
size: -

DNA: TGTGCCAGCAGCTTCAGGGCAGGCGACAGCTCCTACAATGAGCAGTTCTTC
CDR3: CASSFRAGDSSYNEQFF
V: TRBV7-9
D: -
J: TRBJ2-1
size: -

DNA: TGTGCCAGCAGCTCCGGAGCCATCTACGAGCAGTACTTC
CDR3: CASSSGAIYEQYF
V: TRBV5-6
D: -
J: TRBJ2-7
size: -